These 25 T cell receptor beta chains were sequenced from one sample in a study of blood T cell repertoires in COVID-19. The protocol was immunoSEQ multiplex PCR, while the TCRdb copy is restricted to in-frame clones and leaves out a portion. In the table there are more than 95,000 clones, roughly 80% of which are singletons. Sequencing was done on a sample of peripheral blood. These receptors were taken from a man aged 60-69 years with acute or convalescent COVID-19.

V gene TRBV9 combines with J gene TRBJ2-2; 9 nucleotides align to TRBD2. The CDR3 consists of 15 residues. Germline V gives CDR1 SGDLS, CDR2 YYNGEE. After removal of 4 bases from V and 6 bases from J, the junction contained 7 bases not matched to a gene. CDR3 bases: TGTGCCAGCAGCCGTAGCGGGAGTACCCCCGGGGAGCTGTTTTTT. Its translation: CASSRSGSTPGELFF.

V usage is TRBV7-5 and J usage is TRBJ2-1; no DNA check was done on the table's D call, TRBD2. TRBV7-5 is given as a pseudogene. This CDR3 is 20 amino acids long. The CDR3 loop is CVRSDLPLTSGRASYNEQFF. In nucleotides, the CDR3 is TGTGTCAGAAGCGATCTACCTCTTACTAGCGGGAGGGCCTCCTACAATGAGCAGTTCTTC.

The chain recombines TRBV10-1 with TRBJ1-1, with TRBD1 identical over 8 bases. CDR3 length equals 13 residues. The germline CDR1 and CDR2 sequences are WNHNN and SYGVQD (reference sequence). V gave up 7 bases and J gave up 11 bases; unmatched junction bases: 12. In nucleotides, the CDR3 is TGCGCCAGCAAGGCTTCGTCAGGGGGCAAGGCTTTCTTT. It translates to CASKASSGGKAFF.

The chain has TRBV20-1 and TRBJ1-5; D is undetermined. With 3 bases removed from V and 3 bases from J, the gap between germline ends came to 9 bases. Germline CDR1 and CDR2: DFQATT and SNEGSKA (reference sequence). This CDR3 comprises 13 residues. The CDR3 nucleotides are TGCAGTGCTAGTAGGGAGGTCAATCAGCCCCAGCATTTT. Protein product: CSASREVNQPQHF.

The genes are TRBV18 and TRBJ2-2, with D tentatively TRBD2 (5 bases). This CDR3 spans 16 amino acids. Germline assignment: CDR1 KGHSH and CDR2 LQKENI. V was trimmed by 1 base and J by 1 base, leaving 10 bases between them. In DNA form, the CDR3 reads TGTGCCAGCTCACCACTTCCTAGCCGGAACACCGGGGAGCTGTTTTTT. Encoded protein: CASSPLPSRNTGELFF.

The chain couples TRBV4-3 to TRBJ1-1; TRBD1 is a possible D gene (6 bases). The CDR3 is 16 residues long. Trimming left V 0 bases short and J 0 bases short, with 11 bases between. Germline V gene lookup returns CDR1 LGHNA and CDR2 YSLEER. CDR3 loop: CASSQDIQGMNTEAFF. Written as DNA, the CDR3 is TGCGCCAGCAGCCAAGATATTCAGGGGATGAACACTGAAGCTTTCTTT.

The chain couples TRBV24-1 to TRBJ2-6, with TRBD1 as a possible D gene (5 bases). The CDR3 has 14 residues. Germline CDR1 KGHDR, CDR2 SFDVKD. V lost 6 bases to trimming and J lost 4 bases, with 9 bases between them. The CDR3 DNA follows: TGTGCCACCAGTACAGGCTCCGGGGCCAACGTCCTGACTTTC. It is translated as CATSTGSGANVLTF.

The J gene is TRBJ2-7, the V gene TRBV19; 8 bases line up with TRBD1. Germline lookup yields CDR1 LNHDA and CDR2 SQIVND (reference sequence). J lost 5 bases, V lost 6 bases, and 15 bases had no gene match. This CDR3 is built from 16 residues. As DNA, the CDR3 is TGTGCCAGTAGCATAAGGCCCAGGACAGGGCCGAACGAGCAGTACTTC. This translates into CASSIRPRTGPNEQYF.

The count of this clone is one. The rearrangement joins TRBV19 to TRBJ1-3, with D hard to call. Germline lookup yields CDR1 LNHDA and CDR2 SQIVND (reference sequence). V dropped 7 bases and J dropped 0 bases, with 10 bases sitting between them. This CDR3 is built from 14 residues. CDR3 nucleotides: TGTGCCAGTATCCAACGGTCCTCTGGAAACACCATATATTTT. It translates to CASIQRSSGNTIYF.

Only one count was recorded for this clone. V and J are TRBV5-1 and TRBJ2-5; weak D call: TRBD1 (6 bases). The V end was cut by 4 bases, the J end by 2 bases, with 12 bases between. There are 14 residues in the CDR3. Germline assignment: CDR1 SGHRS and CDR2 YFSETQ. CDR3 nucleotides: TGCGCCAGCAGCCCTGGACAGCAGCAAGAGACCCAGTACTTC. Translated, it gives CASSPGQQQETQYF.

The chain combines TRBV28 with TRBJ2-2, with D perhaps TRBD2 (5 bases). The CDR3 has 12 amino acids. Trimming stripped 5 bases from V and 7 bases from J, with 8 bases between. Germline V gene sequence: CDR1 MDHEN, CDR2 SYDVKM. The CDR3 nucleotides are TGTGCCAGCAGTCGACTACACGGGGAGCTGTTTTTT. Encoded protein: CASSRLHGELFF.

The rearrangement joins TRBV6-5 to TRBJ2-2; D may be TRBD2 (7 bases). The CDR3 is made up of 15 amino acids. The V gene's germline CDR1 is MNHEY and CDR2 SVGAGI. V lost 8 bases, J lost 5 bases, and 18 bases lay in between. For the CDR3, the DNA is TGTGCCAGCGCGAGGGGGGGCTATCGAACCGGGGAGCTGTTTTTT. Translating gives CASARGGYRTGELFF.

The rearrangement joins TRBV5-6 to TRBJ2-6; 7 bases map to TRBD2. Losses at the gene ends were 2 bases for V and 2 bases for J; bases not matched to a gene: 1. The CDR3 spans 15 residues. CDR1 and CDR2 from the germline V gene are SGHDT and YYEEEE. This CDR3 reads CASSFAGAGANVLTF. For the CDR3, the DNA is TGTGCCAGCAGCTTTGCGGGGGCTGGGGCCAACGTCCTGACTTTC.

The chain uses TRBV9 and TRBJ2-1; 8 bases fit TRBD2. CDR1 SGDLS and CDR2 YYNGEE come from the germline V gene. V lost 4 bases, J lost 7 bases, and 10 bases stayed unmatched. The CDR3 extends over 15 amino acids. For the CDR3, the DNA is TGTGCCAGCAGCCCCCGCCCGGGAGGGCCTAATGAGCAGTTCTTC. This codes for CASSPRPGGPNEQFF.

This sequence joins TRBV29-1 and TRBJ2-1; 12 nucleotides line up with TRBD2. In germline, CDR1 is SQVTM, CDR2 ANQGSEA. CDR3 length equals 17 residues. J lost 0 bases, V lost 6 bases, and 9 bases had no gene match. CDR3 nucleotide sequence: TGCAGCGTGAGACTAGCGGGAGTAGGAATCTCCTACAATGAGCAGTTCTTC. Translation gives CSVRLAGVGISYNEQFF.

The genes are TRBV5-1 and TRBJ2-6; 12 bases match TRBD1. This CDR3 is 18 amino acids long. Germline CDR1 is SGHRS and CDR2 is YFSETQ. V lost 0 bases to trimming and J lost 2 bases; unmatched junction nucleotides: 3. The CDR3 reads CASSLAGTGGAGANVLTF. For the CDR3, the DNA is TGCGCCAGCAGCTTGGCCGGGACAGGGGGCGCTGGGGCCAACGTCCTGACTTTC.

This clone appeared once. An end of the junction differs from the germline gene, which may be a read error. The rearrangement links TRBV7-2 to TRBJ1-2, with D unresolved. Germline CDR1 SGHTA, CDR2 FQGNSA. The CDR3 extends over 13 amino acids. CDR3 region: CASSLDGRLTVPF. The CDR3 DNA reads as TGTGCCAGCAGCTTAGATGGCAGGTTAACGGTCCCCTTC.

The CDR3 DNA is TGTGCCACCAGCCGGGGAGAGGCTGGACAGCCCCAGCATTTT. This encodes CATSRGEAGQPQHF. The chain recombines TRBV15 with TRBJ1-5; D not certain. The CDR3 totals 14 residues. V lost 5 bases, J lost 7 bases, and 15 bases lay in between. The germline CDR1 and CDR2 sequences are LNHNV and YYDKDF (reference sequence). The whole variable domain, remainder taken from reference TRBV15 and TRBJ1-5, is DAMVIQNPRYQVTQFGKPVTLSCSQTLNHNVMYWYQQKSSQAPKLLFHYYDKDFNNEADTPDNFQSRRPNTSFCFLDIRSPGLGDTAMYLCATSRGEAGQPQHFGDGTRLSIL.

This clone has just one count. The sample holds other DNA sequences that translate to the same CDR3. This chain connects TRBV6-5 to TRBJ1-1; 7 bases are a match to TRBD1. Losses at the gene ends were 7 bases for V and 5 bases for J; bases not matched to a gene: 7. The V gene's germline CDR1 is MNHEY and CDR2 SVGAGI. The CDR3 has 13 residues. CDR3 sequence reads: CASTAGGTTEAFF. The CDR3 nucleotides read TGTGCCAGCACCGCAGGGGGGACTACTGAAGCTTTCTTT.

This chain connects TRBV6-2 or TRBV6-3 to TRBJ1-1; D unclear. V shed 6 bases and J shed 0 bases, with 17 bases lying between them. Germline V gene data show CDR1 as MNHEY and CDR2 as SVGEGT. The CDR3 runs 16 residues. As DNA, the CDR3 is TGTGCCAGCAGCCGCGGACTCGGCCGACTGAACACTGAAGCTTTCTTT. Protein product: CASSRGLGRLNTEAFF.

The chain employs TRBV19 and TRBJ2-7; no firm D call. This CDR3 is 15 amino acids long. Trimming stripped 6 bases from V and 1 base from J, with 16 bases between. CDR1 is LNHDA and CDR2 is SQIVND in the germline V gene (reference sequence). CDR3 sequence: CASSPALGRSYEQYF. The CDR3 region has the DNA TGTGCCAGTAGCCCCGCCCTGGGCAGGTCCTACGAGCAGTACTTC.

This chain connects TRBV6-5 to TRBJ1-4, with a weak D call TRBD1 (5 bases). Trimming took off 6 bases at V and 4 bases at J, with 9 bases between the two ends. Germline loops: CDR1 MNHEY, CDR2 SVGAGI. The CDR3 consists of 13 residues. CDR3 coding DNA: TGTGCCAGCAGGGGGCTGGGTAATGAAAAACTGTTTTTT. This encodes CASRGLGNEKLFF.

V usage is TRBV7-6 and J usage is TRBJ2-1; D unresolved. This CDR3 is built from 11 residues. V gave up 6 bases and J gave up 6 bases, with 6 bases separating them. Germline V gene sequence: CDR1 SGHVS, CDR2 FNYEAQ. The DNA of the CDR3 is TGTGCCAGCAGTCACATCAATGAGCAGTTCTTC. As protein: CASSHINEQFF.

This chain links TRBV9 with TRBJ2-2, with 11 nucleotides matching TRBD1. J was trimmed by 7 bases and V by 2 bases; bases with no gene match: 7. Germline V lookup: CDR1 SGDLS, CDR2 YYNGEE. The CDR3 is made up of 16 amino acids. The CDR3 reads CASSVGQGATSGELFF. The CDR3 DNA is TGTGCCAGCAGCGTCGGACAGGGGGCAACTAGCGGGGAGCTGTTTTTT.

The V and J genes are TRBV29-1 and TRBJ1-3; 8 bases fit TRBD1. J lost 3 bases, V lost 7 bases, and 8 bases had no gene match. From germline, CDR1 is SQVTM and CDR2 ANQGSEA. The CDR3 is 14 amino acids. The CDR3 spells CSGITGGYGNTIYF. The DNA for the CDR3 is TGCAGCGGGATAACAGGGGGATATGGAAACACCATATATTTT.